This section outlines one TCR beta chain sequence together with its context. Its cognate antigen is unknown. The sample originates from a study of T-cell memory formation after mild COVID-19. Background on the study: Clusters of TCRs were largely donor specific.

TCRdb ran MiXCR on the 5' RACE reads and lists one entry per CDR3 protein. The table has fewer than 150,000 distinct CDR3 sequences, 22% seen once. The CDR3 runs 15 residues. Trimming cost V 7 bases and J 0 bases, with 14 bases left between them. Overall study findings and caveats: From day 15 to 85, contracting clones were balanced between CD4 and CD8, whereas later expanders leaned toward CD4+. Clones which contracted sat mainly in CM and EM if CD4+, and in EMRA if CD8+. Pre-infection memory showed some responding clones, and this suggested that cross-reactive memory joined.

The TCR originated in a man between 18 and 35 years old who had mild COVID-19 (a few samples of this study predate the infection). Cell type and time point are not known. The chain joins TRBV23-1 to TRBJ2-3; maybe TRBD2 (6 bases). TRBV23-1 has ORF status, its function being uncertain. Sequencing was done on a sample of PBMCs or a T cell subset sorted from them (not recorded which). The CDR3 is CASICRGSSTDTQYF. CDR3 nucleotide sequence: TGCGCCAGCATTTGTCGGGGGTCGAGCACAGATACGCAGTATTTT.